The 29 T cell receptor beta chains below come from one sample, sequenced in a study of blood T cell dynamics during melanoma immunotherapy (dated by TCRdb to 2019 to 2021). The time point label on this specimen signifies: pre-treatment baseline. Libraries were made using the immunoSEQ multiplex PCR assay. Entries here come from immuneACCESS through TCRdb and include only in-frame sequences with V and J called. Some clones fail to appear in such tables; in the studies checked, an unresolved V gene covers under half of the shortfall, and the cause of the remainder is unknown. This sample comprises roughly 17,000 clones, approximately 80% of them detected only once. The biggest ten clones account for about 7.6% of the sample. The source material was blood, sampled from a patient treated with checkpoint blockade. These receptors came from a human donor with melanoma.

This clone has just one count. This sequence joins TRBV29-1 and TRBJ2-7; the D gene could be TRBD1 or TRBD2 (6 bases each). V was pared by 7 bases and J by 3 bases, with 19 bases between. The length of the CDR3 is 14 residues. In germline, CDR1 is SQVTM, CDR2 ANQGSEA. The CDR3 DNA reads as TGCAGCGCCCGACCGGGGGCGGGCCTCTACGAGCAGTACTTC. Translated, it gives CSARPGAGLYEQYF.

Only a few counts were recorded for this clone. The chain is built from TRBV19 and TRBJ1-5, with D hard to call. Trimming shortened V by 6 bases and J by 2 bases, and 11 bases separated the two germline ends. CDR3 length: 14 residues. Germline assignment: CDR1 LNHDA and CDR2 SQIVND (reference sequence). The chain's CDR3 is CASSPTSGNQPQHF. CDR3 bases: TGTGCCAGTAGCCCGACAAGCGGCAATCAGCCCCAGCATTTT.

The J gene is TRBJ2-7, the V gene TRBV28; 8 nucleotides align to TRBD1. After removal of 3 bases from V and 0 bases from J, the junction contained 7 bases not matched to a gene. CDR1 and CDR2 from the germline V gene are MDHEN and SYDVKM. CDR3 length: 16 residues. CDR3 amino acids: CASSLHRGISSYEQYF. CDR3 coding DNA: TGTGCCAGCAGTTTGCACAGGGGGATCAGCTCCTACGAGCAGTACTTC.

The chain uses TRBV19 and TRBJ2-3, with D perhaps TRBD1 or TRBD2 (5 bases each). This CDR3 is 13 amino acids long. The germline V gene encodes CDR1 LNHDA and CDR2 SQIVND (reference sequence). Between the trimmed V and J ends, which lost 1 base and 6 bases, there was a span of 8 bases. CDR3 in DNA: TGTGCCAGTAGTATAGTCGGGGACGATACGCAGTATTTT. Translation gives CASSIVGDDTQYF.

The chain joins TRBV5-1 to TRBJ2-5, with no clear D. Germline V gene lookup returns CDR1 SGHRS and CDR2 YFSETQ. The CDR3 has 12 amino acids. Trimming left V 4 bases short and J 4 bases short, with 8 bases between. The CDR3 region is CASSRVGETQYF. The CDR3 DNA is TGCGCCAGCAGCCGGGTCGGAGAGACCCAGTACTTC.

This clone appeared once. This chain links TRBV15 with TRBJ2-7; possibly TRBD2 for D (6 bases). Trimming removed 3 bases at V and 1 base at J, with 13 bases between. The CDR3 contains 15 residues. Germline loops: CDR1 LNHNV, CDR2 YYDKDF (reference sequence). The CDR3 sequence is CATSSGLGGSYEQYF. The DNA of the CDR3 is TGTGCCACCAGCAGCGGGCTGGGGGGATCCTACGAGCAGTACTTC.

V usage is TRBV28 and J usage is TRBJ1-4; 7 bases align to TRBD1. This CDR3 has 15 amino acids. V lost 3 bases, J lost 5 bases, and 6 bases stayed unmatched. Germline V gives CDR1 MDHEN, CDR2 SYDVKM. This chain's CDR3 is CASSFVGQANEKLFF. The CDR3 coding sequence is TGTGCCAGCAGTTTTGTCGGACAGGCAAATGAAAAACTGTTTTTT. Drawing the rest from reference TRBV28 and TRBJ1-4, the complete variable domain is DVKVTQSSRYLVKRTGEKVFLECVQDMDHENMFWYRQDPGLGLRLIYFSYDVKMKEKGDIPEGYSVSREKKERFSLILESASTNQTSMYLCASSFVGQANEKLFFGSGTQLSVL.

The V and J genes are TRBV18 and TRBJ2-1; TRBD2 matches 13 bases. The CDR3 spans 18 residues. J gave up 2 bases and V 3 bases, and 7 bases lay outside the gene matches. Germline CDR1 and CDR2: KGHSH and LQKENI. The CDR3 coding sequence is TGTGCCAGCTCACCGTTACTAGCGGGAGGGAGGGCCTACAATGAGCAGTTCTTC. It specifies CASSPLLAGGRAYNEQFF. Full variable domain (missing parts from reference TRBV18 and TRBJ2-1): NAGVMQNPRHLVRRRGQEARLRCSPMKGHSHVYWYRQLPEEGLKFMVYLQKENIIDESGMPKERFSAEFPKEGPSILRIQQVVRGDSAAYFCASSPLLAGGRAYNEQFFGPGTRLTVL.

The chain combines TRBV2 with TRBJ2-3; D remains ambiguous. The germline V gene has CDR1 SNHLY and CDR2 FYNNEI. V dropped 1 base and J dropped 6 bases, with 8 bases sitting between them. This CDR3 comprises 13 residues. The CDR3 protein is CASSEGGWDTQYF. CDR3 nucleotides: TGTGCCAGCAGTGAAGGGGGATGGGATACGCAGTATTTT.

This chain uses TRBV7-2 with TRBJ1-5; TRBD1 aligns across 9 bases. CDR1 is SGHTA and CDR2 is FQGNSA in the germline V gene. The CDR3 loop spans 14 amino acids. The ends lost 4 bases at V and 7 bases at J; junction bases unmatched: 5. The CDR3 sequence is CASSSRTGEQPQHF. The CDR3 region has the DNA TGTGCCAGCAGCTCGAGGACAGGGGAACAGCCCCAGCATTTT.

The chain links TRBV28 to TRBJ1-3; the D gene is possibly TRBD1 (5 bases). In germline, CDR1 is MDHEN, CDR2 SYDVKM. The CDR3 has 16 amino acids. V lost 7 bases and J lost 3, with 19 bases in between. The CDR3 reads CASTKPAAGIGNTIYF. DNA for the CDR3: TGTGCCAGCACCAAACCGGCAGCAGGGATTGGAAACACCATATATTTT.

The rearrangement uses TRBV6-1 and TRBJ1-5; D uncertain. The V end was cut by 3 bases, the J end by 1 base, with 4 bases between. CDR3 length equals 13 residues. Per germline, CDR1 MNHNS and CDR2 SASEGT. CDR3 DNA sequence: TGTGCCAGCAGTGATTGGAGCAATCAGCCCCAGCATTTT. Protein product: CASSDWSNQPQHF.

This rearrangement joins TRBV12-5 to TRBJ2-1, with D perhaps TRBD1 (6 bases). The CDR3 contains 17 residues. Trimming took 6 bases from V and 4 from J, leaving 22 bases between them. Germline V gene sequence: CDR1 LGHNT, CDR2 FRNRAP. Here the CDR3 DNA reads TGTGCTAGTGGCGAGGGGGTGCCCCTTGTGCGGTACAATGAGCAGTTCTTC. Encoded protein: CASGEGVPLVRYNEQFF.

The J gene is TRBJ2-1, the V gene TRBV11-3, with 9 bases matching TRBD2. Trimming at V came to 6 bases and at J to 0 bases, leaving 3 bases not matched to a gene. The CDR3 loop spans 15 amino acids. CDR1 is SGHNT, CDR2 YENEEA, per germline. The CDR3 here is CASRGREGSYNEQFF. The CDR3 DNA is TGTGCCAGCAGGGGGCGGGAGGGCTCCTACAATGAGCAGTTCTTC. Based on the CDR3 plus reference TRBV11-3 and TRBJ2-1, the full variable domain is EAGVVQSPRYKIIEKKQPVAFWCNPISGHNTLYWYLQNLGQGPELLIRYENEEAVDDSQLPKDRFSAERLKGVDSTLKIQPAELGDSAVYLCASRGREGSYNEQFFGPGTRLTVL.

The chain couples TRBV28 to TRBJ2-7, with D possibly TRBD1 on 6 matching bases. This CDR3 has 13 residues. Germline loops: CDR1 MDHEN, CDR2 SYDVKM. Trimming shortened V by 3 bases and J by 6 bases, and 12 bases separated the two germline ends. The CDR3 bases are TGTGCCAGCAGTTTTCTGGCAGGGGTCGAGCAGTACTTC. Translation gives CASSFLAGVEQYF.

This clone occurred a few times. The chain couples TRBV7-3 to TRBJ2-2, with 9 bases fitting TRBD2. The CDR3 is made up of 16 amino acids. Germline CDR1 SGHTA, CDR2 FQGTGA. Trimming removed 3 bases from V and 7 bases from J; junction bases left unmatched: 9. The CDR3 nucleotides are TGTGCCAGCAGCTTCGTGGGACTAGCAATAGGCGGGGAGCTGTTTTTT. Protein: CASSFVGLAIGGELFF.

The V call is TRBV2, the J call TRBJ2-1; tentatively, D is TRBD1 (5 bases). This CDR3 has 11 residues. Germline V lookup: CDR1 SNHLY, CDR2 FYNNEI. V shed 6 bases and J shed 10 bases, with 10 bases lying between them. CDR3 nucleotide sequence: TGTGCCAGCAGCATCAGGGTCGAGCAGTTCTTC. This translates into CASSIRVEQFF.

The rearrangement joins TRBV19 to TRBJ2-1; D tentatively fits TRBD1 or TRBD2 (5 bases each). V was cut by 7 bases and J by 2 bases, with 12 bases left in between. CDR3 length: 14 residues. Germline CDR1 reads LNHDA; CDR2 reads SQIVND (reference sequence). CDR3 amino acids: CASNQGVAYNEQFF. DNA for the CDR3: TGTGCCAGTAACCAGGGAGTGGCCTACAATGAGCAGTTCTTC.

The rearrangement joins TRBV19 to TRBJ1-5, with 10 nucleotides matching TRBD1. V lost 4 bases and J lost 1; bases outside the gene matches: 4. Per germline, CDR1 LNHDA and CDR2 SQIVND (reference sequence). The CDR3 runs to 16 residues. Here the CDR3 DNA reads TGTGCCAGTAGTACGACAGGGGGCGGGAGCAATCAGCCCCAGCATTTT. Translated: CASSTTGGGSNQPQHF.

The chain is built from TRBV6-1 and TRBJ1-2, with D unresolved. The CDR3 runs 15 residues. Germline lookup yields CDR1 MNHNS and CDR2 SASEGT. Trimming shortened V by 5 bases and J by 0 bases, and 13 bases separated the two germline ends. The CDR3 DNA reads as TGTGCCAGCAGTAAAACCGAAGCCCCTAACTATGGCTACACCTTC. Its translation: CASSKTEAPNYGYTF.

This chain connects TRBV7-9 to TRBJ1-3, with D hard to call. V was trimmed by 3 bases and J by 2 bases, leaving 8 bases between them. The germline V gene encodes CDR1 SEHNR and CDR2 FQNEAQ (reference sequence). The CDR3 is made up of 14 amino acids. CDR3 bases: TGTGCCAGCAGCTTTGGGGAGGCTGGAAACACCATATATTTT. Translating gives CASSFGEAGNTIYF.

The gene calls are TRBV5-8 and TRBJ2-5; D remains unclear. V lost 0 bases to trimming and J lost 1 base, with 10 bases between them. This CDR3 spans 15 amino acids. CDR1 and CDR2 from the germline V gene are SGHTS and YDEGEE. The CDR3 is CASSLALGFQETQYF. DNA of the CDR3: TGTGCCAGCAGCTTGGCCCTCGGGTTCCAAGAGACCCAGTACTTC.

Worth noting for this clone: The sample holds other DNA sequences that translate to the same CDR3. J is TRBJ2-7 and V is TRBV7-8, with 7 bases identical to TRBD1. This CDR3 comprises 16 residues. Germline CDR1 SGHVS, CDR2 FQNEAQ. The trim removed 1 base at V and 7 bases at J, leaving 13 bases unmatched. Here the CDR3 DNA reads TGTGCCAGCAGCTTAGTAAGGGGGCAGGGGCTAGGAGAGCAGTACTTC. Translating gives CASSLVRGQGLGEQYF.

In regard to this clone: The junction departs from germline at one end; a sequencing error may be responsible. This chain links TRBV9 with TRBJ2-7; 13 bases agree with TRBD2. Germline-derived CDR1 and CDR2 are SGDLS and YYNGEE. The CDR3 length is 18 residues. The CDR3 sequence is CASSLGLAGDGAAYKQYF. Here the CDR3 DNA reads TGTGCCAGCAGCCTAGGACTAGCGGGAGATGGAGCCGCCTACAAGCAGTACTTC.

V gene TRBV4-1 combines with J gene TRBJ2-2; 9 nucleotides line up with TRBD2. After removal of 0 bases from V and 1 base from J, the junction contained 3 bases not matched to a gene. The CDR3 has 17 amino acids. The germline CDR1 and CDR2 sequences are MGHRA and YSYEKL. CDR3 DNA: TGCGCCAGCAGCCAAGATGCACTAGCGGGGAACACCGGGGAGCTGTTTTTT. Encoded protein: CASSQDALAGNTGELFF.

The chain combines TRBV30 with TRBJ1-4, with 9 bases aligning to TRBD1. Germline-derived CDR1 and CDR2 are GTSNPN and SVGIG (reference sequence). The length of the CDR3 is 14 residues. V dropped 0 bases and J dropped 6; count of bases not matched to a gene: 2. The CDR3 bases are TGTGCCTGGAGTGTTGGGGACAGGGATGAAAAACTGTTTTTT. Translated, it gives CAWSVGDRDEKLFF.

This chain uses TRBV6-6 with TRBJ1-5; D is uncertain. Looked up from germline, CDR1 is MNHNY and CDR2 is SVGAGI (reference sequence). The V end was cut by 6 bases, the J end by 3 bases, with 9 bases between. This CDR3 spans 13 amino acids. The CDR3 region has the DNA TGTGCCAGCAGCTTTACAATCAATCAGCCCCAGCATTTT. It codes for CASSFTINQPQHF.

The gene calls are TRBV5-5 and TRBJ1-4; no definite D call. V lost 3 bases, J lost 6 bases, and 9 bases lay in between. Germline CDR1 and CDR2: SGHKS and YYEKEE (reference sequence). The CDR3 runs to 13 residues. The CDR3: CASSYAPDEKLFF. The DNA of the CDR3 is TGTGCCAGCAGCTACGCACCGGATGAAAAACTGTTTTTT.

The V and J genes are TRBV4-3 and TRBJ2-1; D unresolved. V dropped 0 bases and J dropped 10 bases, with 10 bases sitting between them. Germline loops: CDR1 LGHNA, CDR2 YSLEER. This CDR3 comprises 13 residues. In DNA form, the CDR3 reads TGCGCCAGCAGCCAAGAACCCAGGACGGAGCAGTTCTTC. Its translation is CASSQEPRTEQFF.